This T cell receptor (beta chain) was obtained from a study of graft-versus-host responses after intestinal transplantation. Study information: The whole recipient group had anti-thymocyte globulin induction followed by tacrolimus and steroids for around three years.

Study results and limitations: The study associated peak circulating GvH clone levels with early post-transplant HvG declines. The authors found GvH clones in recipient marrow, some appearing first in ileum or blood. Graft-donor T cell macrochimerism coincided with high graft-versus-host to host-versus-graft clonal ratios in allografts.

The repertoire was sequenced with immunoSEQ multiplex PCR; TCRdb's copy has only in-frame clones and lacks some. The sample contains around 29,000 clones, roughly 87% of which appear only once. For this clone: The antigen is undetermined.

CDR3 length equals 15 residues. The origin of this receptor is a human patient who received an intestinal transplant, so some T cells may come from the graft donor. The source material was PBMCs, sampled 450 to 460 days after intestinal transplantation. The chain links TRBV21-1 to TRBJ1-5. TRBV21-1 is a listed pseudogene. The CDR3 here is CASSGWFDRNQPQHF. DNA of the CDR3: TGTGCCTCCTCCGGGTGGTTTGACCGCAATCAGCCCCAGCATTTT.